This record covers a single T cell receptor beta chain. Its target antigen remains unknown. Within one base of it there is no much larger clone, and no base qualities were kept. Library method: PCR. TCRdb shows the sequencer as NextSeq 500. Preparation of bulk TCR libraries followed a previously described approach, with the TCR primers listed in Table S5. Total RNA was purified with the Qiagen AllPrep DNA/RNA kit. Reads from multiple sequencing runs of the same library were pooled before analysis. The paper's data handling went like this. Only reads with exact TCR constant sequence were kept, trimmed to 150 nt, and grouped by their 12-nt molecular barcodes. Within each barcode group, reads were sub-clustered at a 15% Levenshtein threshold, and quality-weighted consensus sequences were built per RNA molecule. Non-functional sequences were excluded, and lower-count sequences lying one edit away from another sequence were also excluded. On the basis of fitting two negative binomial distributions, barcode sub-clusters with fewer than 20% of the maximum read count were discarded. In-frame beta chains were kept once TCRdb had trimmed the public reads at Q25 with fastp and called clones with MiXCR. Each entry is one CDR3 protein sequence, shown with its most common DNA and genes. The V and J calls reflect TCRdb's pipeline rather than the authors' work. This sample lists about 510,000 distinct CDR3 sequences; under 30% were detected once. The ten largest account for under 0.85% of the sample.

This sample stems from a study of molecular identifiers for immune sequencing clone quantification (dated by TCRdb to about 2018). Regarding the complete study: For a replicate experiment, RNA from 20,000 or 100,000 naive CD8 T cells was divided into five aliquots, and four of the five aliquots were sequenced. CD8 T cells were used in a methods study to benchmark molecular-identifier clustering-based TCR repertoire sequencing (MIDCIRS) and TCR RNA copy counting.

From the cysteine up to the phenylalanine, the CDR3 has a length of 16 residues. Just CDR3 DNA is preserved here, 48 bases in frame from base 1. Trimming takes 6 bases off V and 7 bases off J; junction bases not matched to a gene: 16. CDR1 and CDR2 are drawn from the germline V gene (reference sequence): DFQATT, SNEGSKA. General study outcomes and caveats: Highly expanded clone sizes could be underestimated because identical TCR molecules may share a barcode. In CMV-specific effector cells, clones with more than 20 RNA copies accounted for over 97% of molecules, whereas in naive cells such clones accounted for under 1%. A single cell's worth of spiked-in Jurkat TCR RNA was reported detectable even among around 1 million naive CD8 T cells. Without barcode sub-clustering, chimeric consensus sequences inflated TCR diversity; chimeras reached as high as 47%. The naive libraries included spiked-in Jurkat TCR RNA (around 9 copies' worth), and this RNA is not part of the donor repertoire. Modeling indicated approximately 3.1 TCR RNA copies recovered per cell, compared with roughly 9.7 by digital PCR, which implies a capture efficiency of 25% to 35%.

Libraries of naive CD8 T cells were built from approximately 20,000 to 980,000 sorted cells, with 10%, 30% or 50% of the purified RNA used. Naive CD8 T cells, defined as CD8+CD4-CCR7+CD45RA+, were FACS-sorted into RLT Plus buffer on a BD FACSAria II. To test detection sensitivity, Jurkat RNA equivalent to ten TCR copies was spiked into samples of roughly 19,000-1,000,000 naive CD8 T cells. Enrichment of CD8 T cells was performed with RosetteSep CD8+ T Cell Enrichment Cocktail and Ficoll-Paque, after which ACK red cell lysis was carried out. The chain is encoded by TRBV20-1 joined to TRBJ1-4; 8 middle bases align to TRBD1. This receptor was obtained from a human donor in good health. Some libraries in this study had Jurkat cell RNA spiked in. The sequenced sample was naive CD8+ T cells from blood, with Jurkat cell RNA spiked in. Interpreted using the paper, the cell subset or site label stands for: FACS-sorted CD8+CD4-CCR7+CD45RA+ naive T cells. The CDR3 loop reads CSAPGQGDVFIEKLFF. The DNA is TGCAGTGCACCTGGACAGGGCGATGTATTCATTGAAAAACTGTTTTTT.